The 6 T cell receptor delta chains below come from one sample, sequenced in a study of γδ T cells in repeated Plasmodium falciparum infection. TCRdb used CATT to re-call clones from the multiplex PCR reads. The sample lists 90,000 to 95,000 delta-chain clones; 0.95% to 1% were seen once. Flow sorting of PBMC yielded separate Vgamma9/Vdelta2+ and Vdelta2-negative gammadelta T cell populations for bulk repertoire analysis. The sample comprised gamma-delta T cells from blood. The receptors originated from a pool of human donors (malaria-infected and uninfected, not separated).

This clone was counted many times. The protein in TCRdb stems from a much larger clone and differs at residue 10 from this DNA's translation, likely a read error; here the protein is translated from the DNA. The chain joins TRDV2 to TRDJ2; 12 bases fit TRDD3. CDR1 GEAIGNYY and CDR2 EKD come from the germline V gene. The CDR3 is made up of 16 amino acids. Trimming removed 3 bases from V and 4 bases from J; junction bases left unmatched: 5. CDR3 in amino acids: CACDVLGDTSTAQLFF. The DNA of the CDR3 is TGTGCCTGTGACGTACTGGGGGATACTTCGACAGCACAACTCTTCTTT.

In its sample, this clone was seen a few times. The protein that TCRdb holds for this DNA derives from a much larger clone and differs from the translated DNA at residue 11, which likely indicates a read error; the protein shown here is translated from the DNA. This rearrangement joins TRDV1 to TRDJ1; 9 bases fit TRDD3. As TCRdb names no J gene, one was assigned here on the basis of a DNA match to germline. CDR3 length: 19 residues. With 0 bases clipped from V and 2 bases from J, the junction kept 13 bases outside the gene matches. CDR1 is TSWWSYY, CDR2 QGS, per germline. This CDR3 is CALGELPYWGTKRTDKLIF. The CDR3 coding sequence is TGTGCTCTTGGGGAACTTCCGTACTGGGGGACGAAACGTACCGATAAACTCATCTTT.

This clone came up a few times. The TCRdb protein, from a much larger clone, departs from this DNA's translation at residue 5, likely by read error; the protein shown derives from the DNA. The chain carries TRDV2 and TRDJ1, with 8 bases aligning to TRDD3. TCRdb gives no J gene; it was assigned here by matching the DNA to germline. CDR3 length: 21 amino acids. J gave up 0 bases and V 4 bases, and 24 bases lay outside the gene matches. Germline V gene lookup returns CDR1 GEAIGNYY and CDR2 EKD. The CDR3 here is CACEVVPGGWGSPQNTDKLIF. The CDR3 nucleotides are TGTGCCTGTGAAGTGGTCCCCGGTGGCTGGGGGAGTCCCCAGAACACCGATAAACTCATCTTT.

A remark on this clone: The protein given by TCRdb reflects a much larger clone and differs at residue 7 from this DNA's translation, likely from a read error; the protein shown is the DNA's translation. This chain connects TRDV2 to TRDJ2; the D is unclear. The J gene, not given by TCRdb, was assigned here from a germline match of the nucleotide sequence. The CDR3 has 16 amino acids. Between the trimmed V and J ends, which lost 2 bases and 4 bases, there was a span of 16 bases. The V gene's germline CDR1 is GEAIGNYY and CDR2 EKD. The CDR3: CACDIIAVGETAQLFF. In DNA form, the CDR3 reads TGTGCCTGTGACATAATTGCGGTGGGAGAGACAGCACAACTCTTCTTT.

This clone has ten or more counts. The likely explanation is a read error, given a far larger clone one base away. The same CDR3 also results from other DNA sequences found in this sample. The chain joins TRDV2 to TRDJ2; 11 nucleotides align to TRDD3. The CDR3 has 21 residues. J gave up 2 bases and V 1 base, and 17 bases lay outside the gene matches. In germline, CDR1 is GEAIGNYY, CDR2 EKD. Here the CDR3 reads CACDTLGGGYAVNDLTAQLFF. The CDR3 coding sequence is TGTGCCTGTGACACGTTAGGTGGGGGATACGCGGTTAACGACTTGACAGCACAACTCTTCTTT.

A few counts support this clone. The protein given by TCRdb reflects a much larger clone and differs at residue 10 from this DNA's translation, likely from a read error; the protein shown is the DNA's translation. The chain has TRDV2 and TRDJ1; 9 bases are a match to TRDD3. TCRdb does not report a J gene; here it was assigned by matching the DNA to germline references. The CDR3 totals 19 residues. With V trimmed by 0 bases and J by 3 bases, 16 bases remained unmatched. Per germline, CDR1 GEAIGNYY and CDR2 EKD. Here the CDR3 reads CACDTVPGGCAGVPDKLIF. The CDR3, as DNA: TGTGCCTGTGACACCGTTCCTGGGGGATGCGCGGGAGTACCCGATAAACTCATCTTT.